This T cell receptor beta chain was observed in a study of T cell responses to AZD1222 COVID-19 vaccine. Broader study findings: Just a handful of people given AZD1222 tested seropositive at baseline. Spike-specific TCR breadth rose after two AZD1222 doses, and depth rose as well. The study sampled repertoires only after the peak T cell response. Unmutated variant regions are reportedly targeted by nearly half of spike-specific TCRs.

Per germline, CDR1 MNHEY and CDR2 SVGAGI. The V end lost 8 bases, the J end lost 1 base, and 11 bases lay between the germline ends. The CDR3 covers 13 residues. Details on this clone: The antigen is not known.

Profiling relied on immunoSEQ multiplex PCR, and the TCRdb table lists in-frame clones only, not all of them. The sample consists of 95,000 to 150,000 clones, about 89% of them appearing once. This clonotype originated in an adult in good health. The sequences come from peripheral blood, collected on day 0 of AZD1222 vaccination. This chain links TRBV6-5 with TRBJ1-1; no firm D call. The CDR3 DNA reads TGTGCCAGCGCCGAGCATTCGAACACTGAAGCTTTCTTT. It is translated as CASAEHSNTEAFF.